The clone carrying this T cell receptor beta chain was recorded a few times. Antigen: not known. Germline V gene lookup returns CDR1 SGDLS and CDR2 YYNGEE. The CDR3 extends over 14 amino acids. V was trimmed by 3 bases and J by 7 bases, leaving 11 bases between them. These data are taken from a study of beta chain features in type 1 diabetes. Study-wide findings and caveats: The study found fewer insertions and more deletions at VDJ junctions in type 1 diabetes patients.

The entirety of the isolated RNA underwent reverse transcription, so expressed TCRB transcripts were sequenced. TCRdb's copy holds only in-frame clones and misses some; the assay was immunoSEQ multiplex PCR. The repertoire holds 680,000 or so clones, around 16% seen once, with approximately 0.099% in the top ten. The chain has TRBV9 and TRBJ1-6, with unresolved D. The sample was naive CD4+ T cells from blood. This clonotype was sampled from a man between 18 and 29 years old in good health. Here the CDR3 DNA reads TGTGCCAGCAGCGCGAATCTAGGCAATTCACCCCTCCACTTT. This sequence encodes CASSANLGNSPLHF.